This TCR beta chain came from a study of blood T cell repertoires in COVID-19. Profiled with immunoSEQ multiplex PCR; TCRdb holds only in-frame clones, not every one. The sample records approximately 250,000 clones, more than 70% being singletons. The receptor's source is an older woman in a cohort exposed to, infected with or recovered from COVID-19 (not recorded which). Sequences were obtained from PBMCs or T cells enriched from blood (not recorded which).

The CDR3 spells CASSDVTSGRRHEQFF. The CDR3 DNA reads as TGTGCCAGCAGTGACGTAACTAGCGGGAGGCGCCATGAGCAGTTCTTC. This chain uses TRBV2 with TRBJ2-1, with 12 bases fitting TRBD2. Losses at the gene ends were 3 bases for V and 8 bases for J; bases not matched to a gene: 8. The CDR3 runs to 16 residues. The germline gives CDR1 SNHLY, CDR2 FYNNEI.